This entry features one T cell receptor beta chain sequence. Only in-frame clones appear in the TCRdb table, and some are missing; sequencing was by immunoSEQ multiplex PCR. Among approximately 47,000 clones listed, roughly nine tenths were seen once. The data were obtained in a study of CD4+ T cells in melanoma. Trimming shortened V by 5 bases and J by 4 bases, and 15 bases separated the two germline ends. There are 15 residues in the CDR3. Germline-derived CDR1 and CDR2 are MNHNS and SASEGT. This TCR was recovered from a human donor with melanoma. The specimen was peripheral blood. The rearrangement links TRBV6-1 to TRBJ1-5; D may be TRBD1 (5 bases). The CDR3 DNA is TGTGCCAGCAGTACCGGGACCGACTTAAATCAGCCCCAGCATTTT. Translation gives CASSTGTDLNQPQHF.